This T cell receptor (beta chain) is from a study of human T cells and chemical hapten exposure listed by TCRdb under 2021. In terms of the full investigation: For sensitization, 2% DPC in acetone was applied to a roughly 2 cm by roughly 2 cm area of upper inner arm skin. The study tracked peripheral blood TCR repertoire changes in vivo during primary and secondary sensitization to the hapten diphenylcyclopropenone (DPC) in alopecia patients. Libraries were combined into a pool for sequencing, and differences in TCR yield between samples came mainly from small differences in library volumes within the pool. Patch testing was performed on the upper back with Finn chambers containing 0.01% DPC, and the patch tests were scored after 6 days according to International Contact Dermatitis Research Group standards. Patients additionally received weekly therapeutic DPC doses to the scalp throughout the approximately 22-week study period. The mostly female patient cohort included alopecia areata with under or over 50% scalp involvement, alopecia totalis and alopecia universalis. Blood samples were taken from patients before sensitization (week 0) and then at 2, 6 and about 24 weeks after DPC sensitization. About 29 alopecia patients gave blood for TCR sequencing at one to four time points (pre-sensitization, 2, 6 and 24 weeks). Beyond this particular receptor, the publication reports: Patch test score correlated positively with the number of PT1 expanded TCRs, reaching significance at thresholds 8, 16 and 32 but not at 4. After repeated subsampling, changes were observed in the strength of the expansion versus patch-test correlation and in the threshold at which the correlation became significant. No change with DPC sensitization was found in the number of TCRs above 1 in 1000 frequency, and no evidence of global repertoire structure alterations was found. Because every patient had alopecia, a presumed autoimmune disease, the patients' immune response might differ from that of healthy individuals. Compared with pre-sensitization or healthy control sets, expanded TCRs formed significantly more large CDR3 similarity clusters, which is consistent with antigen-driven responses.

Worth noting for this clonotype: What antigen it recognizes has not been identified. No much larger clonotype is one base removed from it; base qualities were not supplied.

The time point label on this specimen signifies: patch test 1, 2 weeks after DPC sensitization. This specimen's treatment or condition label, per the study, means: therapeutic diphenylcyclopropenone sensitization with weekly scalp DPC. Blood at each patch-test visit was drawn before the patch test was applied. Patients were eligible if aged 18 to 70, diagnosed with alopecia and judged suitable for DPC therapy, and pregnant patients were excluded. Total RNA was extracted from unfractionated whole blood collected in Tempus Blood RNA tubes. Receptor amplification or capture employed RACE. TCRdb names NextSeq 500 as the instrument used. During library preparation, unique molecular identifiers were attached to individual cDNA molecules so that TCRs could be counted quantitatively and reproducibly. Both TCR alpha and TCR beta chains were sequenced from each blood RNA sample. Per the source publication's procedure: Samples had a median of around 92,000 TCRs, with a range from roughly 23,224 to 700,000. V, J and CDR3 annotation of the TCR reads was carried out using the Decombinator software suite. For PS versus PT1 abundance plots, all samples were subsampled to the same number of TCRs (28,000). Expanded TCRs were defined as absent before sensitization and observed at least eight times at the 2-week time point. TCRdb reworked the public reads: Q25 trimming with fastp, MiXCR clone assembly, productive beta chains retained. For every CDR3 protein sequence, its rows merge into one entry that carries the most common genes and DNA. The V and J calls were determined by TCRdb, not by the authors. The sample yields 150,000 to 200,000 distinct CDR3 sequences; roughly 15% were counted once. Of the sample, 1.7% falls within the top ten clones.

From its cysteine to its phenylalanine, the CDR3 spans 19 amino acids. Just the 57-base CDR3 DNA is kept, in frame starting at base 1. This TCR was sampled from a woman under 40 with alopecia areata. Some clones in this sample may be carry-over from other donors' samples. The sequence is built from TRBV21-1 and TRBJ1-3; TRBD1, the table's D call, lacks a check against the DNA. TRBV21-1 is termed a pseudogene. The sample consisted of whole blood, taken in connection with sensitization to the hapten diphenylcyclopropenone (DPC). The CDR3 reads as follows: CASSKVKIPGQSEGNTIYF. The bases are TGTGCCAGCAGCAAAGTAAAAATTCCGGGACAGAGTGAAGGAAACACCATATATTTT.